This T cell receptor beta chain was recorded in a study of blood T cell repertoires in COVID-19. Study-wide background: From T cells, B-cell-depleted T cells, or PBMCs came the material, which was cDNA or gDNA.

Germline lookup yields CDR1 MNHEY and CDR2 SMNVEV (reference sequence). The junction had 2 bases not matched to a gene; V was cut back by 5 bases and J by 1 base. The CDR3 runs 13 residues. In the authors' methods: Cell counts per sample came from amplifying reference gene primers. Sequenced by immunoSEQ multiplex PCR; TCRdb stores in-frame clones only, minus some. V, J and clone size are those of that table, while D and trimming were read from the DNA. The sample holds around 75,000 clones, about 88% seen once. The sequencing sample was made of peripheral blood. This sequence joins TRBV27 and TRBJ2-7; 7 nucleotides align to TRBD1. The clonotype originates from a human donor in a cohort sampled during active COVID-19. The CDR3 loop is CASSKGQSYEQYF. In DNA form, the CDR3 reads TGTGCCAGCAGTAAGGGACAGTCCTACGAGCAGTACTTC.